Shown below are 10 T cell receptor beta chains from a single sample sequenced in a study of blood T cell repertoires in COVID-19. TCRdb's copy holds only in-frame clones and misses some; the assay was immunoSEQ multiplex PCR. This sample has 150,000 to 200,000 clones, with less than 90% found just once. Specimen: peripheral blood. The receptor set was obtained from a woman aged 70-85 years with COVID-19, enrolled during active disease.

The genes are TRBV5-1 and TRBJ2-7, with 11 nucleotides matching TRBD2. J was trimmed by 12 bases and V by 4 bases; bases with no gene match: 6. CDR3 length equals 12 residues. CDR1 SGHRS and CDR2 YFSETQ come from the germline V gene. CDR3 amino acids: CASSLAGGFLYF. CDR3 DNA sequence: TGCGCCAGCAGCCTAGCGGGAGGTTTCCTGTACTTC.

Only a few counts were recorded for this clone. V usage is TRBV7-9 and J usage is TRBJ2-1, with a weak D call TRBD2 (6 bases). The CDR3 sequence is 14 residues long. The V gene's germline CDR1 is SEHNR and CDR2 FQNEAQ (reference sequence). The germline V and J ends were trimmed by 6 bases and 5 bases, with 14 bases remaining between them. The DNA of the CDR3 is TGTGCCAGCAGTCCCGGGACTTACAACAATGAGCAGTTCTTC. It translates to CASSPGTYNNEQFF. Together with reference TRBV7-9 and TRBJ2-1, the CDR3 gives the full variable domain: DTGVSQNPRHKITKRGQNVTFRCDPISEHNRLYWYRQTLGQGPEFLTYFQNEAQLEKSRLLSDRFSAERPKGSFSTLEIQRTEQGDSAMYLCASSPGTYNNEQFFGPGTRLTVL.

The J gene is TRBJ2-2, the V gene TRBV2; tentative D call: TRBD2 (5 bases). Germline loops: CDR1 SNHLY, CDR2 FYNNEI. The CDR3 has 15 residues. V was pared by 7 bases and J by 2 bases, with 14 bases between. CDR3 DNA: TGTGCCAGCAACGGTCGAGGACTCAACACCGGGGAGCTGTTTTTT. Protein: CASNGRGLNTGELFF. Full variable domain (outside the CDR3, taken from reference TRBV2 and TRBJ2-2): EPEVTQTPSHQVTQMGQEVILRCVPISNHLYFYWYRQILGQKVEFLVSFYNNEISEKSEIFDDQFSVERPDGSNFTLKIRSTKLEDSAMYFCASNGRGLNTGELFFGEGSRLTVL.

The chain combines TRBV6-5 with TRBJ1-5; 10 positions agree with TRBD1. J was trimmed by 7 bases and V by 10 bases; bases with no gene match: 4. CDR1 is MNHEY and CDR2 is SVGAGI in the germline V gene. The CDR3 spans 12 residues. Here the CDR3 reads CATGTGEQPQHF. Written as DNA, the CDR3 is TGTGCCACCGGGACAGGGGAACAGCCCCAGCATTTT.

This clone appeared a single time. The rearrangement uses TRBV11-2 and TRBJ2-3; 11 bases map to TRBD2. Trimming took 2 bases from V and 1 from J; bases not matched to a gene: 2. The CDR3 length is 16 residues. The germline V gene encodes CDR1 SGHAT and CDR2 FQNNGV. CDR3 bases: TGTGCCAGCAGCTTATCGGGACTAGCGGGCACAGATACGCAGTATTTT. It specifies CASSLSGLAGTDTQYF.

The chain employs TRBV3-1 (or the pseudogene TRBV3-2) and TRBJ2-4; D possibly corresponds to TRBD2 (6 bases). The CDR3 covers 15 residues. Trimming stripped 0 bases from V and 8 bases from J, with 14 bases between. Germline-derived CDR1 and CDR2 are LGHDT and YNNKEL (reference sequence). Here the CDR3 reads CASSQDETSVHIQYF. The CDR3 nucleotides read TGTGCCAGCAGCCAAGACGAGACTAGTGTGCACATTCAGTACTTC.

The J gene is TRBJ2-3, the V gene TRBV3-1 (or the pseudogene TRBV3-2); D perhaps matches TRBD2 (6 bases). This CDR3 comprises 16 residues. V dropped 4 bases and J dropped 4 bases, with 18 bases sitting between them. Germline V gives CDR1 LGHDT, CDR2 YNNKEL (reference sequence). CDR3 residues: CASSRMGGKAADTQYF. For the CDR3, the DNA is TGTGCCAGCAGCCGGATGGGCGGGAAGGCCGCAGATACGCAGTATTTT.

The rearrangement joins TRBV6-5 to TRBJ1-4, with TRBD1 identical over 9 bases. V lost 7 bases to trimming and J lost 3 bases; unmatched junction nucleotides: 6. Germline V gene sequence: CDR1 MNHEY, CDR2 SVGAGI. This CDR3 is built from 15 residues. The DNA of the CDR3 is TGTGCCAGCACATTCGGGACAGGGCCTAATGAAAAACTGTTTTTT. Its translation is CASTFGTGPNEKLFF.

This clone was recorded only once. The chain recombines TRBV18 with TRBJ2-5; TRBD1 matches at 8 bases. Germline V gene data show CDR1 as KGHSH and CDR2 as LQKENI. CDR3 length: 14 residues. The J segment lost 0 bases and the V segment lost 4 bases, leaving 1 base of the junction unmatched. The CDR3: CASSRGQDQETQYF. For the CDR3, the DNA is TGTGCCAGCTCACGGGGACAGGACCAAGAGACCCAGTACTTC. Based on the CDR3 plus reference TRBV18 and TRBJ2-5, the full variable domain is NAGVMQNPRHLVRRRGQEARLRCSPMKGHSHVYWYRQLPEEGLKFMVYLQKENIIDESGMPKERFSAEFPKEGPSILRIQQVVRGDSAAYFCASSRGQDQETQYFGPGTRLLVL.

This clone was recorded only once. The chain recombines TRBV18 with TRBJ2-5; a weak D match, TRBD2 (7 bases). V lost 3 bases, J lost 1 base, and 21 bases lay in between. Germline lookup yields CDR1 KGHSH and CDR2 LQKENI. The CDR3 totals 18 residues. The CDR3 nucleotides read TGTGCCAGCTCACCCCTAAGGGGGGGAACCCGCGGCCAAGAGACCCAGTACTTC. Protein: CASSPLRGGTRGQETQYF.